These T cell receptor beta chains were read from a single sample in a study of radiotherapy plus CTLA-4 blockade in lung cancer. Only in-frame clones appear in the TCRdb table, and some are missing; sequencing was by immunoSEQ multiplex PCR. The top ten clones hold less than 3% of a sample with about 51,000 clones, approximately 80% of them seen once. The source was peripheral blood, collected from a patient treated with radiotherapy plus ipilimumab. All receptors come from a human donor with non-small cell lung cancer whose response to radiotherapy plus ipilimumab could not be evaluated. CDR3s leave out the opening cysteine and the closing phenylalanine or tryptophan.

j_gene,v_gene,CDR3aa
TRBJ1-1,TRBV5-1,ASSLDFGGITEAF
TRBJ1-2,TRBV7-2,ASSLGGPLGGYT
TRBJ1-3,TRBV9,ASSVGTRSGNTIY
TRBJ2-5,TRBV6-1,ASSPSGQKETQY
TRBJ1-1,TRBV6-1,ASITGMFGEAF
TRBJ1-3,TRBV7-3,ASSSGRAGNTIY
TRBJ2-5,TRBV7-6,ASSLIAVSQETQY
TRBJ2-3,TRBV5-1,ASSLPTSGRADTQY
TRBJ2-7,TRBV7-8,ASSFGLGAEQY
TRBJ2-7,TRBV7-2,ASSPWTGEDEQY
TRBJ2-3,TRBV7-3,ASSLRLAGTDTQY
TRBJ1-2,TRBV10-3,AISESGQMDFLYGYT
TRBJ2-5,TRBV19,ASSNPGTVQETQY
TRBJ1-2,TRBV6-6,ASRLSQGTPNYGYT
TRBJ2-3,TRBV7-3,ASSPVAQGTQY
TRBJ2-3,TRBV5-6,ASSLSGGYITDTQY
TRBJ1-5,TRBV19,ASSMGLSQPQH
TRBJ1-2,TRBV5-1,ASSLDRVGHGYT
TRBJ2-5,TRBV7-2,ASSLGRQGRGETQY
TRBJ2-2,TRBV7-3,ASSLNSGRALTGELF
TRBJ1-6,TRBV28,ASSFAGVNNSPLH
TRBJ2-1,TRBV7-9,ASGPAYNNEQF
TRBJ2-5,TRBV2,ASTSGGAGETQY
TRBJ2-1,TRBV15,ATSRDNGGNEQF